The entry below describes one T cell receptor beta chain. Its antigen is still unknown. The CDR3 is 15 amino acids. Germline V gene lookup returns CDR1 GTSNPN and CDR2 SVGIG (reference sequence). Trimming took 3 bases from V and 8 from J, leaving 17 bases between them. The data were obtained in a study of shared clonotypes between healthy human individuals. Study-wide results and caveats: The low donor count limited represented genetic and exposure-history diversity. Generally, estimated richness proved larger in naive subsets than it did in memory subsets.

Naive CD4+ cells were CD45RA-selected; the remaining cells were memory. Deep-level settings were used for running the assay. The table came from immunoSEQ multiplex PCR; TCRdb's copy has only in-frame clones and leaves some out. The data hold around 2.1 million clones, with approximately 96% observed a single time. The sequence was collected from a man between 18 and 29 years old in good health. Specimen: naive CD4+ T cells sorted from blood. Subset indicated: CD45RA+ positively selected. The gene calls are TRBV30 and TRBJ1-6; D may be TRBD1 (6 bases). As DNA, the CDR3 is TGTGCCTGGAGGCCGAAAACAGGGCGGGATTCACCCCTCCACTTT. Translated, it gives CAWRPKTGRDSPLHF.